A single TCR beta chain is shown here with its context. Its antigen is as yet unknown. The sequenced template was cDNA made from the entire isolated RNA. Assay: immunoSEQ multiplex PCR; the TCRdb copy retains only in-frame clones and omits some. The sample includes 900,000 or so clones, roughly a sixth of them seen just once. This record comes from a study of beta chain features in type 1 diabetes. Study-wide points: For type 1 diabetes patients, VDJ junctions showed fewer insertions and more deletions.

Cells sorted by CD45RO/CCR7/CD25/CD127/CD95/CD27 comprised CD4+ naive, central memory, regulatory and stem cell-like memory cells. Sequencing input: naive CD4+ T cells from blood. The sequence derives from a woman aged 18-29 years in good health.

The CDR3 loop reads CASRQGRHIQYF. The DNA of the CDR3 is TGTGCCAGCAGACAGGGGAGGCACATTCAGTACTTC. The chain joins TRBV28 to TRBJ2-4, with D possibly TRBD1 on 7 matching bases. The CDR3 has 12 residues. Deletions cut 6 bases from V and 8 bases from J, with 11 bases between. Germline assignment: CDR1 MDHEN and CDR2 SYDVKM.